The next 3 T cell receptor beta chains were all read from a single sample in a study of T-cell reconstitution after alpha-beta-depleted transplantation in children. Preparing the TCRbeta library involved the use of unique molecular identifiers. TCRdb itself ran the PCR reads through MiXCR, one entry per CDR3 protein. This sample yields just under 550,000 distinct CDR3 sequences, of which around 19% are seen a single time; 3.3% belongs to the top ten. The sequences come from PBMCs from the stem cell graft donor, collected from the stem cell graft. The source is a human donor who donated a stem cell graft to a child with acute lymphoblastic leukemia.

This chain joins TRBV20-1 and TRBJ2-1, with 12 bases lining up with TRBD2. The CDR3 is made up of 15 amino acids. Germline loops: CDR1 DFQATT, CDR2 SNEGSKA (reference sequence). With V trimmed by 6 bases and J by 8 bases, 11 bases remained unmatched. DNA for the CDR3: TGCAGTGCGGGGTCCCTAGCGGGAGGGCCTGATGAGCAGTTCTTC. Translation: CSAGSLAGGPDEQFF.

This clonotype has only a few counts. The chain joins TRBV7-6 to TRBJ2-1; 14 bases are shared with TRBD2. Germline CDR1 SGHVS, CDR2 FNYEAQ. The CDR3 is 16 residues long. The J segment lost 10 bases and the V segment lost 5 bases, leaving 10 bases of the junction unmatched. The CDR3 region has the DNA TGTGCCAGCAGCCCTCGGACTAGCGGGAGGTTAACAGAGCAGTTCTTC. This encodes CASSPRTSGRLTEQFF.

This clonotype turned up a few times. The chain combines TRBV15 with TRBJ2-1, with a tentative D call TRBD2 (5 bases). V was clipped by 11 bases and J by 6 bases, with 23 bases between them. Germline lookup yields CDR1 LNHNV and CDR2 YYDKDF (reference sequence). This CDR3 is 15 amino acids long. The CDR3 is CASGNGLAGSNEQFF. CDR3 sequence (DNA): TGTGCCTCCGGCAACGGACTGGCTGGGAGCAATGAGCAGTTCTTC.